This TCR beta chain was retrieved from a study of response to subunit inactivated influenza vaccine. V was pared by 6 bases and J by 7 bases, with 15 bases between. CDR3 length equals 14 residues. Germline V lookup: CDR1 MNHNS, CDR2 SASEGT. TCRdb itself ran the RT-PCR reads through MiXCR, one entry per CDR3 protein. Of 610,000 or so distinct CDR3 sequences in the sample, 12% to 15% were seen once. The sample holds a few counts of this clonotype. This clonotype originated in a man aged 50 to 60 who received an inactivated influenza vaccine. This chain joins TRBV6-1 and TRBJ2-2; TRBD2 might be the D (6 bases). The material was PBMCs from blood, obtained less than 13 days after vaccination. CDR3 protein: CASRFGSLIGELFF. The CDR3 DNA is TGTGCCAGCAGGTTCGGGAGCTTAATCGGGGAGCTGTTTTTT.